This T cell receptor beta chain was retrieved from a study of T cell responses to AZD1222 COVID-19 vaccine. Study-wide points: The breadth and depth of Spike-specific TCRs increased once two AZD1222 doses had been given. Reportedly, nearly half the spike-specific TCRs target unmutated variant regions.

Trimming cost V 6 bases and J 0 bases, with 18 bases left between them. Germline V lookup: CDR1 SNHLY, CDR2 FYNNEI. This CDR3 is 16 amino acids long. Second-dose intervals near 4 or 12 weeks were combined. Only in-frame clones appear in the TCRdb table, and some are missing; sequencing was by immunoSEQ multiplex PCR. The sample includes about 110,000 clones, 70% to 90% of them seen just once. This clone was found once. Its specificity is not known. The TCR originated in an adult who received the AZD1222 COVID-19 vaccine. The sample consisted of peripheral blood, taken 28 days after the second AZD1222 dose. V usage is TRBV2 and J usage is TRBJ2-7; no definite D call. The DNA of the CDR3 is TGTGCCAGCAGCGAGGAGAACAGATATACCTCCTACGAGCAGTACTTC. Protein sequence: CASSEENRYTSYEQYF.